This T cell receptor (beta chain) was identified during a study of long-term antiretroviral therapy in people with HIV. Study results and limitations: With ART, diversity went up but was still lower than in transplant donor controls.

Worth noting for this clone: The antigen is unknown.

This was the immunoSEQ v3.0 assay at survey level. Sequencing was performed with immunoSEQ multiplex PCR; in TCRdb, only in-frame clones are kept and a portion is missing. The sample has approximately 35,000 clones, roughly 94% seen once. Trimming took 4 bases from V and 4 from J; bases not matched to a gene: 8. CDR3 length equals 16 residues. Germline CDR1 reads MNHEY; CDR2 reads SMNVEV (reference sequence). Samples held about 0.9-10 million cryopreserved PBMC, and DNA extraction followed. The rearrangement links TRBV27 to TRBJ2-1; 9 bases map to TRBD2. The material sequenced was unsorted PBMCs, taken 4.1 years after starting antiretroviral therapy. This receptor was taken from a woman aged 45-59 years with HIV. The CDR3 reads CASSSFSGGRYNEQFF. The CDR3 region has the DNA TGTGCCAGCAGTTCCTTTAGCGGGGGCCGTTACAATGAGCAGTTCTTC.